These 32 T cell receptor beta chains share one sample of origin, sequenced in a study of Graves' ophthalmopathy and Graves' hyperthyroidism. RNA served as the template for amplifying TCR beta CDR3 regions. First-round RT-PCR employed HTBI primers, with a second-round multiplex PCR after it. MiXCR, run by TCRdb on the multiplex PCR reads, gives a single entry per CDR3 protein. The sample carries hundreds of thousands of distinct CDR3 sequences, 20% to 25% recorded once. Sequencing input: peripheral blood. The receptors derive from a woman between 18 and 29 years old with stable Graves' hyperthyroidism. Some clones in this sample may be carry-over from other donors' samples.

The chain couples TRBV28 to TRBJ2-7, with 8 bases aligning to TRBD2. The CDR3 has 17 residues. The J segment lost 2 bases and the V segment lost 6 bases, leaving 15 bases of the junction unmatched. The germline CDR1 and CDR2 sequences are MDHEN and SYDVKM. Written as DNA, the CDR3 is TGTGCCAGCAGCTTAGCGGGACTTCCAGTAGACGCCTACGAGCAGTACTTC. It yields the protein CASSLAGLPVDAYEQYF. Full variable domain (missing parts from reference TRBV28 and TRBJ2-7): DVKVTQSSRYLVKRTGEKVFLECVQDMDHENMFWYRQDPGLGLRLIYFSYDVKMKEKGDIPEGYSVSREKKERFSLILESASTNQTSMYLCASSLAGLPVDAYEQYFGPGTRLTVT.

In its sample, this clonotype was seen many times. The chain carries TRBV20-1 and TRBJ1-5; no reliable D call. There are 13 residues in the CDR3. Germline V lookup: CDR1 DFQATT, CDR2 SNEGSKA (reference sequence). Trimming removed 6 bases at V and 6 bases at J, with 15 bases between. CDR3 loop: CSALQSYSQPQHF. Written as DNA, the CDR3 is TGCAGTGCGTTACAGAGTTATAGTCAGCCCCAGCATTTT.

The chain employs TRBV19 and TRBJ1-2, with D hard to call. The CDR3 length is 14 residues. Between the trimmed V and J ends, which lost 6 bases and 2 bases, there was a span of 13 bases. CDR1 and CDR2 from the germline V gene are LNHDA and SQIVND (reference sequence). The CDR3: CASSTGVHNYGYTF. The CDR3 bases are TGTGCCAGTAGCACTGGGGTTCACAACTATGGCTACACCTTC.

This clonotype was picked up many times. This chain connects TRBV20-1 to TRBJ2-7; possible D gene TRBD2, 6 bases. V lost 7 bases and J lost 3, with 13 bases in between. Germline CDR1 reads DFQATT; CDR2 reads SNEGSKA (reference sequence). The CDR3 has 12 amino acids. The CDR3 DNA reads as TGCAGTGGCGGGACTCCCCTCTACGAGCAGTACTTC. It is translated as CSGGTPLYEQYF.

The chain carries TRBV2 and TRBJ2-5; 11 bases align to TRBD2. The CDR3 extends over 14 amino acids. CDR1 is SNHLY and CDR2 is FYNNEI in the germline V gene. The V segment lost 7 bases and the J segment 4 bases; nucleotides outside the gene matches: 5. This CDR3 reads CASTASGRTETQYF. CDR3 in DNA: TGTGCCAGCACCGCTAGCGGGAGGACAGAGACCCAGTACTTC.

The CDR3 region is CASSDYGQGAYEQYV. In nucleotides, the CDR3 is TGTGCCAGCAGTGATTACGGGCAGGGGGCGTACGAGCAGTACGTC. J is TRBJ2-7 and V is TRBV6-1, with 8 bases fitting TRBD1. The germline gives CDR1 MNHNS, CDR2 SASEGT. CDR3 length: 15 residues. The ends lost 3 bases at V and 4 bases at J; junction bases unmatched: 8.

This clonotype was seen a handful of times. This rearrangement joins TRBV4-2 to TRBJ1-5, with D possibly TRBD1 on 6 matching bases. The CDR3 length is 17 residues. The ends were cut back, 1 base at V and 3 bases at J, with 16 bases in the middle. Germline lookup yields CDR1 LGHNA and CDR2 YNFKEQ. CDR3 loop: CASSQVGWGAANQPQHF. DNA of the CDR3: TGTGCCAGCAGCCAAGTTGGTTGGGGGGCCGCCAATCAGCCCCAGCATTTT.

This clonotype was found a few times. This chain uses TRBV6-1 with TRBJ2-7; 13 bases agree with TRBD2. V shed 7 bases, J shed 0 bases, and the junction held 6 bases outside the gene matches. The CDR3 contains 16 residues. The germline CDR1 and CDR2 sequences are MNHNS and SASEGT. The DNA of the CDR3 is TGTGCCAGCACCCGCGGGACTAGCGGGGTCTCCTACGAGCAGTACTTC. It encodes CASTRGTSGVSYEQYF.

V and J are TRBV6-5 and TRBJ2-7; D uncertain. Looked up from germline, CDR1 is MNHEY and CDR2 is SVGAGI. The V end lost 2 bases, the J end lost 1 base, and 18 bases lay between the germline ends. This CDR3 region has 17 residues. CDR3 protein: CASSYPPSRLESYEQYF. CDR3 bases: TGTGCCAGCAGTTACCCACCCTCACGGTTGGAGTCCTACGAGCAGTACTTC.

This clonotype was detected ten times or more. The chain is built from TRBV28 and TRBJ1-2; TRBD1 matches 10 bases. The CDR3 consists of 13 residues. Losses at the gene ends were 10 bases for V and 8 bases for J; bases not matched to a gene: 10. CDR1 and CDR2 (germline): MDHEN, SYDVKM. The chain's CDR3 is CANRDRGFGGYTF. The CDR3 DNA follows: TGTGCCAACCGGGACAGGGGTTTTGGGGGCTACACCTTC.

This clonotype was seen repeatedly, ten times or more. V is TRBV6-5 and J is TRBJ1-1, with D tentatively TRBD1 (5 bases). The germline gives CDR1 MNHEY, CDR2 SVGAGI. The CDR3 sequence is 15 residues long. The V end lost 4 bases, the J end lost 0 bases, and 12 bases lay between the germline ends. The CDR3 loop reads CASSSGTAMNTEAFF. CDR3 in DNA: TGTGCCAGCAGTTCTGGGACTGCCATGAACACTGAAGCTTTCTTT.

This clonotype came up many times. The chain uses TRBV9 and TRBJ2-2; 9 bases map to TRBD1. The CDR3 totals 17 residues. J gave up 4 bases and V 2 bases, and 9 bases lay outside the gene matches. Germline CDR1 SGDLS, CDR2 YYNGEE. CDR3 in DNA: TGTGCCAGCAGCGTGAATGGGGGACAGGGTCGCACCGGGGAGCTGTTTTTT. Translation: CASSVNGGQGRTGELFF.

In its sample, this clonotype was seen many times. The chain carries TRBV6-2 or TRBV6-3 and TRBJ1-1; D unclear. This CDR3 is built from 12 residues. V dropped 4 bases and J dropped 4 bases, with 7 bases sitting between them. Looked up from germline, CDR1 is MNHEY and CDR2 is SVGEGT. In DNA, the CDR3 is TGTGCCAGCAGTTCGGACCCCACTGAAGCTTTCTTT. This gives the protein CASSSDPTEAFF.

This clonotype was recorded a few times. This rearrangement joins TRBV6-1 to TRBJ1-2; TRBD1 is a possible D gene (5 bases). From germline, CDR1 is MNHNS and CDR2 SASEGT. The CDR3 consists of 15 residues. With 4 bases removed from V and 4 bases from J, the gap between germline ends came to 16 bases. The CDR3 nucleotides read TGTGCCAGCAGTGGAGGGGCAGCTTTGTTCTATGGCTACACCTTC. This encodes CASSGGAALFYGYTF.

The sample holds one count of this clonotype. The rearrangement joins TRBV5-8 to TRBJ1-1, with TRBD1 matching over 7 bases. Per the germline V gene, CDR1 is SGHTS and CDR2 is YDEGEE. V was pared by 5 bases and J by 8 bases, with 0 bases of the junction left unmatched. CDR3 length equals 10 residues. The CDR3 DNA follows: TGTGCCAGCAGACAGGGGGAAGCTTTCTTT. Translated, it gives CASRQGEAFF.

The table lists this clonotype with many counts. V gene TRBV7-9 combines with J gene TRBJ2-5; tentative D call: TRBD2 (5 bases). CDR1 SEHNR and CDR2 FQNEAQ come from the germline V gene (reference sequence). The V end was cut by 4 bases, the J end by 5 bases, with 20 bases between. The CDR3 sequence is 16 residues long. The CDR3: CASSSTLLGPRETQYF. The CDR3 nucleotides read TGTGCCAGCAGCTCAACCCTACTAGGGCCCCGGGAGACCCAGTACTTC.

The chain uses TRBV19 and TRBJ2-7; 9 nucleotides line up with TRBD1. In germline, CDR1 is LNHDA, CDR2 SQIVND (reference sequence). CDR3 length: 13 amino acids. Germline trimming cut 3 bases from V and 3 bases from J; bases unmatched to any gene: 0. The CDR3 bases are TGTGCCAGTAGTATGACAGGGGGCTACGAGCAGTACTTC. It translates to CASSMTGGYEQYF.

This clonotype was detected ten times or more. DNA for the CDR3: TGTGCCAGCAGTGAAGGAGGATACGAGCAGTACTTC. Its translation: CASSEGGYEQYF. The V and J genes are TRBV6-1 and TRBJ2-7, with D hard to call. The V end lost 1 base, the J end lost 4 bases, and 5 bases lay between the germline ends. The germline V gene has CDR1 MNHNS and CDR2 SASEGT. This CDR3 has 12 amino acids.

This clonotype has only a few counts. The chain uses TRBV4-2 and TRBJ2-2; the D is unclear. The germline V gene has CDR1 LGHNA and CDR2 YNFKEQ. V shed 4 bases and J shed 1 base, with 7 bases lying between them. The CDR3 length is 14 residues. CDR3 DNA: TGTGCCAGCAGCCGCAATGGGAACACCGGGGAGCTGTTTTTT. Its protein product is CASSRNGNTGELFF.

The V call is TRBV6-1, the J call TRBJ1-3, with a possible D match to TRBD1 (5 bases). This CDR3 is 17 amino acids long. Germline assignment: CDR1 MNHNS and CDR2 SASEGT. Trimming left V 2 bases short and J 2 bases short, with 16 bases between. Here the CDR3 reads CASSERGTRLAGNTIYF. The CDR3 DNA sequence: TGTGCCAGCAGTGAACGGGGGACCAGACTAGCTGGAAACACCATATATTTT.

This clonotype showed up many times. The V gene is TRBV20-1, the J gene TRBJ1-5; D call uncertain. The CDR3 consists of 16 residues. Between the trimmed V and J ends, which lost 5 bases and 3 bases, there was a span of 20 bases. The germline V gene encodes CDR1 DFQATT and CDR2 SNEGSKA (reference sequence). The CDR3 DNA sequence: TGCAGTGCTGAGACGGTCTTGGGTAGTATCAATCAGCCCCAGCATTTT. Translation gives CSAETVLGSINQPQHF.

The V gene is TRBV20-1, the J gene TRBJ2-7, with 11 bases identical to TRBD2. CDR1 and CDR2 from the germline V gene are DFQATT and SNEGSKA (reference sequence). With V trimmed by 2 bases and J by 5 bases, 17 bases remained unmatched. The CDR3 runs 18 residues. For the CDR3, the DNA is TGCAGTGCTAGACGTTCGGCTAGCGGGAGGTCCCCTCTTGACGAGCAGTACTTC. Translation: CSARRSASGRSPLDEQYF.

The V gene is TRBV28, the J gene TRBJ2-7; 10 bases align to TRBD2. This CDR3 spans 14 amino acids. The J segment lost 2 bases and the V segment lost 5 bases, leaving 3 bases of the junction unmatched. CDR1 MDHEN and CDR2 SYDVKM come from the germline V gene. The CDR3 spells CASSGLAEPYEQYF. Here the CDR3 DNA reads TGTGCCAGCAGTGGACTAGCGGAGCCCTACGAGCAGTACTTC.

The CDR3 nucleotides read TGCGCCAGCAGCCACGCCGGGACCGCTCAAGAGACCCAGTACTTC. Protein: CASSHAGTAQETQYF. The rearrangement links TRBV4-1 to TRBJ2-5; TRBD1 or TRBD2 may be the D gene (5 bases each). The germline V gene encodes CDR1 MGHRA and CDR2 YSYEKL. Trimming shortened V by 3 bases and J by 2 bases, and 13 bases separated the two germline ends. CDR3 length equals 15 residues.

This clonotype has just a few counts. The junction and the germline gene differ at one end; a read error may be behind it. V usage is TRBV6-2 or TRBV6-3 and J usage is TRBJ2-7, with 7 bases that match TRBD2. CDR3 size: 18 residues. Germline CDR1 is MNHEY and CDR2 is SVGEGT. The CDR3 bases are TGTGGCAGCAGTTACTCGCAGAACCTAGCGGTCAACTCCTACGAGCAGTACTTC. Protein: CGSSYSQNLAVNSYEQYF.

This clonotype was seen more than once but under ten times. The chain recombines TRBV6-1 with TRBJ2-5; 7 nucleotides agree with TRBD1. This CDR3 has 14 amino acids. V trimming: 6 bases; J trimming: 3 bases; junction bases outside the gene matches: 7. CDR1 is MNHNS and CDR2 is SASEGT in the germline V gene. The CDR3 loop is CASSPVTGEETQYF. For the CDR3, the DNA is TGTGCCAGCAGCCCGGTTACAGGGGAAGAGACCCAGTACTTC.

Worth noting for this clonotype: This may stem from a read error, because a much larger clone lies one nucleotide away. The V gene is TRBV12-3 or TRBV12-4, the J gene TRBJ2-7; D call uncertain. The CDR3 is made up of 15 amino acids. V dropped 5 bases and J dropped 5 bases, with 19 bases sitting between them. The CDR3 nucleotides read TGTGCCAGCAGTCCTGGGAACCGTCCTTTGGACGAGCAGTACTTC. Amino acids: CASSPGNRPLDEQYF.

The table lists this clonotype with many counts. At one end the junction does not follow the germline gene, possibly because of a read error. The V and J genes are TRBV11-2 and TRBJ2-7; 7 bases line up with TRBD1. The CDR3 totals 11 residues. Germline V gene sequence: CDR1 SGHAT, CDR2 FQNNGV. For the CDR3, the DNA is TGTGCCAGCAGCCCGGGACAGCGGCAAGACTTC. Encoded protein: CASSPGQRQDF.

The sample holds a few counts of this clonotype. The chain carries TRBV19 and TRBJ1-5; D is undetermined. V gave up 4 bases and J gave up 3 bases, with 13 bases separating them. Germline CDR1 is LNHDA and CDR2 is SQIVND (reference sequence). The CDR3 length is 15 residues. The CDR3 reads CASSSGTAFNQPQHF. CDR3 nucleotides: TGTGCCAGTAGTAGCGGAACAGCTTTCAATCAGCCCCAGCATTTT.

This clonotype was picked up a small number of times. This rearrangement joins TRBV11-2 to TRBJ2-1; 12 bases are a match to TRBD2. Trimming at V came to 6 bases and at J to 7 bases, leaving 7 bases not matched to a gene. Germline loops: CDR1 SGHAT, CDR2 FQNNGV. The CDR3 totals 15 residues. The CDR3 nucleotides are TGTGCCAGCAGGCCTCTAGCGGGGGGGCCGAATGAGCAGTTCTTC. Encoded protein: CASRPLAGGPNEQFF.

The chain joins TRBV18 to TRBJ1-1; D is ambiguous. CDR1 and CDR2 from the germline V gene are KGHSH and LQKENI. V lost 0 bases and J lost 1, with 9 bases in between. The CDR3 runs to 15 residues. The CDR3 bases are TGTGCCAGCTCACCACCGAATCCTCGGAACACTGAAGCTTTCTTT. Encoded protein: CASSPPNPRNTEAFF.

The table lists this clonotype with many counts. This chain joins TRBV4-1 and TRBJ2-5; weak D call: TRBD2 (5 bases). The CDR3 contains 13 residues. V lost 1 base to trimming and J lost 5 bases, with 8 bases between them. Per germline, CDR1 MGHRA and CDR2 YSYEKL. CDR3 DNA: TGCGCCAGCAGCCAAGTAGGGAGCGAGACCCAGTACTTC. It specifies CASSQVGSETQYF.